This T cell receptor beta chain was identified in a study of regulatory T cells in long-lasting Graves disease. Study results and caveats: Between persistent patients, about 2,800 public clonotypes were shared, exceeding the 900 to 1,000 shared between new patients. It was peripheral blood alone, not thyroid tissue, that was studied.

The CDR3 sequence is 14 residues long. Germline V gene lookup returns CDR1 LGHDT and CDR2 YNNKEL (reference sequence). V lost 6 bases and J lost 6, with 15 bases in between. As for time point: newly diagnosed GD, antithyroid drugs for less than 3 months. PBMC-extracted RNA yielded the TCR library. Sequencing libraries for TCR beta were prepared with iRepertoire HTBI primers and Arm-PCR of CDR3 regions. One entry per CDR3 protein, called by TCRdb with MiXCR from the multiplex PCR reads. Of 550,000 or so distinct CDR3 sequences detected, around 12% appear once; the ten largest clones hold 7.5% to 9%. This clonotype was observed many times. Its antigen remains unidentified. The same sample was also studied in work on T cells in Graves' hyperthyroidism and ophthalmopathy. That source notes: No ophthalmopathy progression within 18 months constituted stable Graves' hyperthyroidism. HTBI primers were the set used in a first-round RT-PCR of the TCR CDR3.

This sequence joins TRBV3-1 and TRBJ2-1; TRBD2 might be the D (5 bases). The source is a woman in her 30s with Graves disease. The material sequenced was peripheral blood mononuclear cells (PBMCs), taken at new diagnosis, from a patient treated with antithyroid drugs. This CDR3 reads CASRRNTRSNEQFF. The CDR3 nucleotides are TGTGCCAGCAGGAGGAATACTAGGAGCAATGAGCAGTTCTTC.